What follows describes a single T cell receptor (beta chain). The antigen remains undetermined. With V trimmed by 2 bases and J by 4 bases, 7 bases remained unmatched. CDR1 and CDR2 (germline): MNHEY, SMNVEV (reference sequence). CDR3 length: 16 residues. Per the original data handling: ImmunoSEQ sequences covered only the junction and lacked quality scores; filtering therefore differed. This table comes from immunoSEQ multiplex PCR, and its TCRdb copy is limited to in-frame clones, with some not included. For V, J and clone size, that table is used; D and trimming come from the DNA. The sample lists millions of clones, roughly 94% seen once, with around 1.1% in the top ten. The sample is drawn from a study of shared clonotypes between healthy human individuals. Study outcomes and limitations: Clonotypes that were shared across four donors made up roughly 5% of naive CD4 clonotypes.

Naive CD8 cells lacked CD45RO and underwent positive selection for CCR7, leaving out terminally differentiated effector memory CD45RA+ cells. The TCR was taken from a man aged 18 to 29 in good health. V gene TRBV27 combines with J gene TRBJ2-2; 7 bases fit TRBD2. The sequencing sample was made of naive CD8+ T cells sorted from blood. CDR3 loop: CASSLTLAVGTGELFF. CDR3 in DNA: TGTGCCAGCAGTTTAACTCTAGCGGTGGGCACCGGGGAGCTGTTTTTT.